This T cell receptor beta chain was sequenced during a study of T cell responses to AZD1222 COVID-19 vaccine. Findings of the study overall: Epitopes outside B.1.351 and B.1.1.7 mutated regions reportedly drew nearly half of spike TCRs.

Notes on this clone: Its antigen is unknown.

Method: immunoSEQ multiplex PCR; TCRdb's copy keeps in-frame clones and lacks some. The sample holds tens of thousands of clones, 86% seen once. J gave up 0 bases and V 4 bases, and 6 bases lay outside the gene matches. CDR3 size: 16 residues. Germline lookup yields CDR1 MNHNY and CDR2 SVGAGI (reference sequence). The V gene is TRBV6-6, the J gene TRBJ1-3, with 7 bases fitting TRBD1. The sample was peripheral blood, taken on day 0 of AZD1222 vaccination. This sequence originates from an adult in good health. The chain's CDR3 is CASSWGQISSGNTIYF. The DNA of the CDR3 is TGTGCCAGCAGTTGGGGACAGATCTCCTCTGGAAACACCATATATTTT.